The 30 T cell receptor beta chains listed next were all sequenced from one sample in a study of identical twins. TCRdb redid the calling of the 5' RACE reads with MiXCR, one entry per CDR3 protein. The repertoire holds approximately 150,000 distinct CDR3 sequences, under 4.5% seen once, with around 8% in the top ten. Specimen: memory T cells sorted from blood. The receptors shown here come from a man in his late teens or twenties in good health.

This clonotype has at least ten counts. The V gene is TRBV20-1, the J gene TRBJ1-1; tentative D call: TRBD1 (5 bases). The CDR3 has 15 residues. V lost 0 bases to trimming and J lost 5 bases, with 16 bases between them. CDR1 is DFQATT, CDR2 SNEGSKA, per germline (reference sequence). The CDR3 spells CSARDFQEEGTEAFF. In DNA form, the CDR3 reads TGCAGTGCTAGAGATTTTCAGGAGGAGGGGACTGAAGCTTTCTTT.

This clonotype appeared many times. The DNA for the CDR3 is TGTGCCATCCGAGCCGGGACCCAATACAATGAGCAGTTCTTC. It encodes CAIRAGTQYNEQFF. The chain couples TRBV10-3 to TRBJ2-1; D may be TRBD1 or TRBD2 (5 bases each). Germline lookup yields CDR1 ENHRY and CDR2 SYGVKD. Trimming took off 8 bases at V and 4 bases at J, with 15 bases between the two ends. CDR3 length: 14 amino acids.

This clonotype appeared many times. The rearrangement joins TRBV12-3 or TRBV12-4 to TRBJ2-5; 8 bases match TRBD1. This CDR3 has 12 residues. J was trimmed by 4 bases and V by 8 bases; bases with no gene match: 3. The CDR3 here is CASGQGGETQYF. CDR3 nucleotide sequence: TGTGCCAGCGGACAGGGAGGAGAGACCCAGTACTTC.

This clonotype was counted ten times or more. This chain joins TRBV20-1 and TRBJ2-1; 9 bases map to TRBD2. V dropped 1 base and J dropped 7; count of bases not matched to a gene: 5. CDR3 length: 14 residues. Per the germline V gene, CDR1 is DFQATT and CDR2 is SNEGSKA (reference sequence). CDR3 sequence: CSARGRTSVNEQFF. CDR3 bases: TGCAGTGCTAGAGGTAGGACTAGCGTAAATGAGCAGTTCTTC.

This clonotype was observed many times. The chain has TRBV20-1 and TRBJ2-3; D possibly corresponds to TRBD1 (6 bases). V lost 6 bases and J lost 4, with 14 bases in between. This CDR3 has 13 amino acids. Germline lookup yields CDR1 DFQATT and CDR2 SNEGSKA (reference sequence). The DNA for the CDR3 is TGCAGTGCCCCGAGAGAGGGGGCAGATACGCAGTATTTT. Encoded protein: CSAPREGADTQYF.

This clonotype was recorded many times. V and J are TRBV20-1 and TRBJ2-6, with 7 bases matching TRBD1. The V gene end was trimmed by 2 bases and the J gene end by 2 bases; junction bases not matched to a gene: 6. The CDR3 is 16 residues long. CDR1 DFQATT and CDR2 SNEGSKA come from the germline V gene (reference sequence). The CDR3 bases are TGCAGTGCTAGACCAATCACAGGGGCTGGGGCCAACGTCCTGACTTTC. Protein product: CSARPITGAGANVLTF.

This clonotype was seen ten or more times. The rearrangement joins TRBV20-1 to TRBJ2-1, with 14 bases that match TRBD2. V shed 3 bases and J 7 bases; nucleotides not matched to a gene: 11. The CDR3 runs 17 residues. Germline CDR1 and CDR2: DFQATT and SNEGSKA (reference sequence). In DNA form, the CDR3 reads TGCAGTGCTAGTCAATGGGGGGGGACTAGCGGGAGTAATGAGCAGTTCTTC. This translates into CSASQWGGTSGSNEQFF.

This clonotype was detected ten times or more. The V call is TRBV7-9, the J call TRBJ2-3, with 12 nucleotides matching TRBD2. Germline values: CDR1 SEHNR, CDR2 FQNEAQ (reference sequence). The trim removed 5 bases at V and 9 bases at J, leaving 9 bases unmatched. CDR3 length: 15 residues. CDR3 in DNA: TGTGCCAGCAGCCCACCTAGCGGGAGGGCCTGGACGCAGTATTTT. This gives the protein CASSPPSGRAWTQYF.

Many counts were recorded for this clonotype. The rearrangement links TRBV20-1 to TRBJ2-2; 7 bases are shared with TRBD2. V shed 6 bases, J shed 6 bases, and the junction held 10 bases outside the gene matches. The CDR3 contains 14 residues. CDR1 is DFQATT and CDR2 is SNEGSKA in the germline V gene (reference sequence). The CDR3 sequence is CSAKTGGDAGELFF. In nucleotides, the CDR3 is TGCAGTGCCAAAACGGGGGGAGACGCCGGGGAGCTGTTTTTT.

This clonotype is medium-sized (0.01 to 0.1%). The chain carries TRBV29-1 and TRBJ2-1, with D tentatively TRBD2 (6 bases). The length of the CDR3 is 13 residues. The germline V gene encodes CDR1 SQVTM and CDR2 ANQGSEA. The V end lost 6 bases, the J end lost 6 bases, and 15 bases lay between the germline ends. CDR3 sequence reads: CSVGTLLGNEQFF. CDR3 DNA: TGCAGCGTGGGGACTCTCCTGGGCAATGAGCAGTTCTTC.

At least ten counts were recorded for this clonotype. This chain joins TRBV10-3 and TRBJ2-7; D uncertain. Germline V gene data show CDR1 as ENHRY and CDR2 as SYGVKD. The CDR3 extends over 15 amino acids. The V gene lost 0 bases and the J gene lost 0 bases, with 9 bases spanning the gap. The CDR3 loop reads CAISESSGLSYEQYF. The CDR3, as DNA: TGTGCCATCAGTGAGTCCTCGGGTCTCTCCTACGAGCAGTACTTC.

The sample holds many counts of this clonotype. The chain employs TRBV20-1 and TRBJ2-7; the D gene could be TRBD1 or TRBD2 (6 bases each). The V gene lost 5 bases and the J gene lost 7 bases, with 15 bases spanning the gap. The germline V gene has CDR1 DFQATT and CDR2 SNEGSKA (reference sequence). This CDR3 region has 12 residues. Written as DNA, the CDR3 is TGCAGTGCTGGGGGGCCTCCCAGGGAGCAGTACTTC. Protein product: CSAGGPPREQYF.

In its sample, this clonotype was seen many times. The gene calls are TRBV7-2 and TRBJ1-4; 7 bases are a match to TRBD1. V lost 8 bases and J lost 8; bases outside the gene matches: 14. Germline lookup yields CDR1 SGHTA and CDR2 FQGNSA. This CDR3 comprises 15 residues. The CDR3 DNA follows: TGTGCCAGCCGGAAGGGGGCGGCAGTCGGCGAAAAACTGTTTTTT. Its translation: CASRKGAAVGEKLFF.

There are many counts of this clonotype. CDR3 coding DNA: TGTGCCAGCAGCCAAGTCGAGGATACGCAGTATTTT. It codes for CASSQVEDTQYF. The V call is TRBV4-2, the J call TRBJ2-3; D is unclear. Between the trimmed V and J ends, which lost 1 base and 6 bases, there was a span of 5 bases. There are 12 residues in the CDR3. Germline V gene data show CDR1 as LGHNA and CDR2 as YNFKEQ.

The sample holds many counts of this clonotype. The chain combines TRBV29-1 with TRBJ2-2; 8 nucleotides line up with TRBD2. Germline CDR1 is SQVTM and CDR2 is ANQGSEA. The V and J ends lost 1 base and 3 bases, in that order; junction bases with no gene match: 1. CDR3 length: 14 amino acids. CDR3 amino acids: CSVEAGGHTGELFF. The CDR3 DNA sequence: TGCAGCGTTGAAGCGGGAGGGCACACCGGGGAGCTGTTTTTT.

This clonotype showed up many times. The J gene is TRBJ2-5, the V gene TRBV7-7; maybe TRBD1 (5 bases). V shed 1 base and J shed 0 bases, with 6 bases lying between them. The CDR3 totals 14 residues. CDR1 is SSHAT and CDR2 is FNYEAQ in the germline V gene (reference sequence). Here the CDR3 reads CASSLEGYQETQYF. Here the CDR3 DNA reads TGTGCCAGCAGCTTAGAGGGGTACCAAGAGACCCAGTACTTC.

This clonotype was counted ten times or more. The rearrangement uses TRBV7-2 and TRBJ1-2, with D possibly TRBD1 on 6 matching bases. V lost 1 base to trimming and J lost 4 bases, with 13 bases between them. The germline V gene encodes CDR1 SGHTA and CDR2 FQGNSA. The CDR3 covers 15 residues. The CDR3 DNA reads as TGTGCCAGCAGCTTAGTTGGGACACCAGCCTATGGCTACACCTTC. As protein: CASSLVGTPAYGYTF.

The table lists this clonotype with a count of one. This could be a read error, since a much larger clone is one nucleotide away. The V and J genes are TRBV5-4 and TRBJ2-1; D is possibly TRBD2 (5 bases). The length of the CDR3 is 13 residues. Germline assignment: CDR1 SGHNT and CDR2 YYREEE (reference sequence). CDR3: CASKGLGGNEKFF. The CDR3 DNA reads TGTGCCAGCAAGGGCCTAGGAGGCAATGAGAAGTTCTTC.

This clonotype was picked up many times. V is TRBV7-9 and J is TRBJ2-5; 7 bases match TRBD2. CDR1 SEHNR and CDR2 FQNEAQ come from the germline V gene (reference sequence). This CDR3 contains 16 residues. Germline trimming cut 1 base from V and 5 bases from J; bases unmatched to any gene: 10. CDR3 sequence reads: CASSLDGTISGETQYF. The CDR3 region has the DNA TGTGCCAGCAGCTTAGACGGGACTATATCTGGTGAGACCCAGTACTTC.

This clonotype occurred a few times. The CDR3 reads CAWSVVGLNNSPLHF. The CDR3 region has the DNA TGTGCCTGGAGTGTGGTGGGACTCAATAATTCACCCCTCCACTTT. The chain has TRBV30 and TRBJ1-6; perhaps TRBD1 as D (5 bases). The germline V gene has CDR1 GTSNPN and CDR2 SVGIG (reference sequence). There are 15 residues in the CDR3. The ends were cut back, 0 bases at V and 5 bases at J, with 11 bases in the middle.

This clonotype was recorded a few times. The CDR3 sequence: CASSEARQGARETQYF. In nucleotides, the CDR3 is TGTGCCAGCAGTGAAGCCCGACAGGGGGCACGAGAGACCCAGTACTTC. The rearrangement uses TRBV2 and TRBJ2-5; 10 nucleotides agree with TRBD1. The CDR3 runs to 16 residues. Germline loops: CDR1 SNHLY, CDR2 FYNNEI. After removal of 0 bases from V and 4 bases from J, the junction contained 5 bases not matched to a gene.

This clonotype was counted at least ten times. The V and J genes are TRBV20-1 and TRBJ2-5; D gene ambiguous. The V gene's germline CDR1 is DFQATT and CDR2 SNEGSKA (reference sequence). The CDR3 has 11 residues. Trimming cost V 1 base and J 4 bases, with 4 bases left between them. The CDR3 nucleotides read TGCAGTGCTAGAGTCCGAGAGACCCAGTACTTC. Translation: CSARVRETQYF.

Of note for this clonotype: Given a much more abundant clone one base away, this may be a read error. The chain couples TRBV6-2 or TRBV6-3 to TRBJ2-1; TRBD2 matches at 10 bases. Germline V gene data show CDR1 as MNHEY and CDR2 as SVGEGT. The J segment lost 9 bases and the V segment lost 5 bases, leaving 7 bases of the junction unmatched. The CDR3 runs to 14 residues. As DNA, the CDR3 is TGTGCCAGCAGTCTACTAGCGGGACACGGTGAGCAGTTCTTC. Translation gives CASSLLAGHGEQFF.

This clonotype was detected many times. The DNA of the CDR3 is TGTGCCAGCAGCTTAAAAGGGAGCACTGAAGCTTTCTTT. It codes for CASSLKGSTEAFF. V usage is TRBV7-9 and J usage is TRBJ1-1; no clear D. Trimming removed 2 bases at V and 4 bases at J, with 8 bases between. The CDR3 is 13 amino acids. Per germline, CDR1 SEHNR and CDR2 FQNEAQ (reference sequence).

This clonotype was counted many times. The chain recombines TRBV10-3 with TRBJ2-2; D ambiguous. CDR1 and CDR2 from the germline V gene are ENHRY and SYGVKD. The length of the CDR3 is 13 residues. The ends were cut back, 1 base at V and 6 bases at J, with 6 bases in the middle. The CDR3: CAISELKPGELFF. CDR3 in DNA: TGTGCCATCAGTGAGTTGAAGCCCGGGGAGCTGTTTTTT.

This clonotype showed up many times. For the CDR3, the DNA is TGTGCCAGCAGTTCAAGGAATCCAAATTCACCCCTCCACTTT. Translating it yields CASSSRNPNSPLHF. This chain links TRBV27 with TRBJ1-6; D call uncertain. V was clipped by 4 bases and J by 7 bases, with 11 bases between them. This CDR3 has 14 residues. Germline CDR1 reads MNHEY; CDR2 reads SMNVEV (reference sequence).

The rearrangement uses TRBV6-2 or TRBV6-3 and TRBJ2-1; 10 nucleotides align to TRBD1. Trimming took 7 bases from V and 2 from J; bases not matched to a gene: 5. Germline V gene data show CDR1 as MNHEY and CDR2 as SVGEGT. The CDR3 has 15 amino acids. The CDR3 here is CASTEDRGTYNEQFF. Written as DNA, the CDR3 is TGTGCCAGCACCGAGGACAGGGGGACCTACAATGAGCAGTTCTTC.

The table lists this clonotype with many counts. This chain links TRBV5-1 with TRBJ2-3; D unresolved. V gave up 0 bases and J gave up 1 base, with 6 bases separating them. The CDR3 runs to 14 residues. Germline V lookup: CDR1 SGHRS, CDR2 YFSETQ. DNA for the CDR3: TGCGCCAGCAGCTTGGTTCAAGGCACAGATACGCAGTATTTT. Translation: CASSLVQGTDTQYF.

The chain carries TRBV12-5 and TRBJ1-2, with 8 bases identical to TRBD1. Germline CDR1 and CDR2: LGHNT and FRNRAP. J was trimmed by 4 bases and V by 5 bases; bases with no gene match: 6. The CDR3 covers 14 residues. The CDR3 spells CASGDYRGAYGYTF. The CDR3 DNA sequence: TGTGCTAGTGGTGATTACAGGGGGGCCTATGGCTACACCTTC.

This clonotype was picked up many times. This sequence joins TRBV12-3 or TRBV12-4 and TRBJ2-2; D unresolved. The length of the CDR3 is 15 residues. With 3 bases removed from V and 3 bases from J, the gap between germline ends came to 11 bases. The CDR3 here is CASSFLVRDTGELFF. CDR3 DNA sequence: TGTGCCAGCAGTTTTCTGGTTCGTGACACCGGGGAGCTGTTTTTT.